This is a list of T cell receptor beta chains from one sample in a study of post-analysis software for immune sequencing data. TCRdb re-called the PCR reads through MiXCR, storing one row per CDR3 protein. The repertoire holds under 900,000 distinct CDR3 sequences, with roughly 50% as singletons. Sequencing was done on a sample of blood. Receptors were obtained from a girl between 5 and 17 years old with multiple sclerosis. Each CDR3 is given with its conserved first and last residue. A D gene is named only where the DNA matches it firmly. Rows give clone size only sometimes, using once, few, many, or a class for an expanded clone.

cdr3_aa | cdr3_nt | d_call | v_call | clone_size | j_call
CASSLGTGVVGYTF | TGTGCCAGCAGCTTAGGGACAGGGGTTGTTGGCTACACCTTC | TRBD1 | TRBV7-8 | . | TRBJ1-2
CASSYTGASSDEQFF | TGTGCCAGCAGCTACACAGGGGCAAGCAGCGATGAGCAGTTCTTC | TRBD1 | TRBV7-9 | . | TRBJ2-1
CASSRTSGATYNEQYF | TGTGCCAGCAGCCGGACTAGCGGGGCAACCTACAATGAGCAGTACTTC | TRBD2 | TRBV6-1 | . | TRBJ2-7
CASSDPPYEQYF | TGTGCCAGCAGTGATCCTCCCTACGAGCAGTACTTC | . | TRBV2 | few | TRBJ2-7
CASSPWTDSSYEQYF | TGTGCCAGCTCACCATGGACTGATAGCTCCTACGAGCAGTACTTC | . | TRBV18 | . | TRBJ2-7
CSVEDRVGYEQYF | TGCAGCGTAGAGGACAGGGTGGGGTACGAGCAGTACTTC | TRBD1 | TRBV29-1 | . | TRBJ2-7
CSGPGGSSYEQYF | TGCAGCGGACCCGGGGGTTCCTCCTACGAGCAGTACTTC | . | TRBV29-1 | few | TRBJ2-7
CASSFWQRGLVTDTQYF | TGCGCCAGCAGCTTCTGGCAGCGGGGGTTAGTCACAGATACGCAGTATTTT | TRBD2 | TRBV5-1 | . | TRBJ2-3
CSARSLAGLSEQYF | TGCAGTGCTAGGTCACTAGCGGGGTTGTCGGAGCAGTACTTC | TRBD2 | TRBV20-1 | few | TRBJ2-7
CASGPTGTSTDTQYF | TGTGCTAGTGGACCGACAGGGACTAGCACAGATACGCAGTATTTT | . | TRBV12-5 | . | TRBJ2-3
CASSQYLTGPNNYGYTF | TGTGCCAGCAGCCAATATCTAACAGGCCCTAATAACTATGGCTACACCTTC | . | TRBV3-1 | . | TRBJ1-2
CSAPLTGASGGVETQYF | TGCAGTGCTCCGCTAACTGGGGCTAGCGGGGGAGTGGAGACCCAGTACTTC | TRBD2 | TRBV20-1 | . | TRBJ2-5
CASSPPGLGYTF | TGCGCCAGCAGCCCCCCCGGATTGGGCTACACCTTC | . | TRBV4-1 | . | TRBJ1-2
CASSQDGGAYGYTF | TGTGCCAGCAGCCAAGATGGGGGGGCGTATGGCTACACCTTC | . | TRBV14 | few | TRBJ1-2
CASSYTSGDTQYF | TGTGCCAGCAGTTACACTAGCGGAGATACGCAGTATTTT | TRBD2 | TRBV6-5 | few | TRBJ2-3
CASSPPTAPYEQYF | TGTGCCAGCTCACCACCGACAGCCCCGTACGAGCAGTACTTC | . | TRBV18 | . | TRBJ2-7
CASSPLVGLGETQYF | TGTGCCAGCAGCCCCCTTGTGGGGTTGGGGGAGACCCAGTACTTC | . | TRBV3-1 | few | TRBJ2-5
CASSQDLGQGYNEQFF | TGTGCCAGCAGCCAAGACCTGGGACAGGGTTACAATGAGCAGTTCTTC | TRBD1 | TRBV3-1 | . | TRBJ2-1
CASNFGQGEAFF | TGTGCCAGCAACTTTGGACAGGGTGAAGCTTTCTTT | TRBD1 | TRBV12-3/TRBV12-4 | . | TRBJ1-1
CASSPDRDGYNEQFF | TGTGCCAGCAGCCCGGACAGGGATGGCTACAATGAGCAGTTCTTC | TRBD1 | TRBV7-8 | . | TRBJ2-1
CASQDRGNGYTF | TGTGCCAGCCAGGACAGAGGGAATGGCTACACCTTC | . | TRBV12-3/TRBV12-4 | . | TRBJ1-2
CSARKVGGSTDTQYF | TGCAGTGCTAGAAAAGTCGGGGGAAGCACAGATACGCAGTATTTT | . | TRBV20-1 | . | TRBJ2-3